This TCR beta chain was observed in a study of cytomegalovirus exposure and HLA in healthy donors. The wider study: Genotyping showed 81% of a few hundred donors falling in the Caucasian-associated ancestry cluster. Findings of the study overall: Across donors, most TCRs were seen rarely, yet some public ones were widespread.

This PCR relied on a set of 60 Vbeta primers and 13 Jbeta primers. TCRdb's copy holds only in-frame clones and misses some; the assay was immunoSEQ multiplex PCR. The profile covers about 160,000 clones, with about 65% appearing a single time and 7.1% taken by the ten largest. Germline V gene lookup returns CDR1 SGDLS and CDR2 YYNGEE. The CDR3 is 15 residues long. Trimming cost V 1 base and J 5 bases; bases outside gene matches: 7. There are a few counts of this clone. The antigen is not known. Specimen: PBMCs. The J gene is TRBJ1-1, the V gene TRBV9; TRBD1 agrees at 8 bases. This receptor was taken from a man in his forties in good health and CMV-seropositive. CDR3 nucleotides: TGTGCCAGCAGCGTACAACTAGACAGGGGTACTGAAGCTTTCTTT. As protein: CASSVQLDRGTEAFF.